A single sample gave rise to the 5 T cell receptor beta chains below, sequenced in a study of cytomegalovirus exposure and HLA in healthy donors. A multiplex PCR was run with 60 Vbeta primers and 13 Jbeta primers. The protocol was immunoSEQ multiplex PCR, while the TCRdb copy is restricted to in-frame clones and leaves out a portion. The table records under 200,000 clones, 77% of them present only once. Sequenced: PBMCs. The receptors here all came from a woman between 25 and 40 years old in good health and CMV-seronegative.

The chain has TRBV27 and TRBJ2-7, with 11 bases identical to TRBD2. CDR1 and CDR2 (germline): MNHEY, SMNVEV (reference sequence). The length of the CDR3 is 14 residues. Trimming took 5 bases from V and 4 from J; bases not matched to a gene: 4. The CDR3 DNA sequence: TGTGCCAGCAGTCGGACTAGCGGGCCGTACGAGCAGTACTTC. This sequence encodes CASSRTSGPYEQYF.

The chain joins TRBV29-1 to TRBJ2-7; 7 bases match TRBD2. Germline loops: CDR1 SQVTM, CDR2 ANQGSEA. CDR3 length: 13 amino acids. The V segment lost 3 bases and the J segment 2 bases; nucleotides outside the gene matches: 4. CDR3 DNA: TGCAGCGTTGAGGGCGGGGGTGCCTACGAGCAGTACTTC. Translation gives CSVEGGGAYEQYF.

This rearrangement joins TRBV28 to TRBJ1-5, with a weak D call TRBD1 (5 bases). The CDR3 totals 17 residues. The germline V gene encodes CDR1 MDHEN and CDR2 SYDVKM. Trimming cost V 5 bases and J 1 base, with 18 bases left between them. This CDR3 is CASSPFGGDESNQPQHF. CDR3 bases: TGTGCCAGCAGTCCCTTCGGGGGGGATGAGAGCAATCAGCCCCAGCATTTT.

The sample holds a few counts of this clone. The chain joins TRBV6-6 to TRBJ1-1; D gene unclear. The CDR3 has 13 amino acids. Trimming removed 2 bases at V and 9 bases at J, with 13 bases between. CDR1 and CDR2 from the germline V gene are MNHNY and SVGAGI (reference sequence). CDR3 residues: CASSYGLGRQAFF. CDR3 bases: TGTGCCAGCAGTTACGGCTTGGGCAGGCAAGCTTTCTTT.

The V gene is TRBV2, the J gene TRBJ2-6; D may be TRBD2 (7 bases). The germline CDR1 and CDR2 sequences are SNHLY and FYNNEI. The CDR3 has 13 amino acids. V was shortened by 8 bases and J by 4 bases, with 9 bases between the two germline ends. CDR3 DNA sequence: TGTGCCAGCGGGGGGGCAGGGGCCAACGTCCTGACTTTC. This encodes CASGGAGANVLTF.